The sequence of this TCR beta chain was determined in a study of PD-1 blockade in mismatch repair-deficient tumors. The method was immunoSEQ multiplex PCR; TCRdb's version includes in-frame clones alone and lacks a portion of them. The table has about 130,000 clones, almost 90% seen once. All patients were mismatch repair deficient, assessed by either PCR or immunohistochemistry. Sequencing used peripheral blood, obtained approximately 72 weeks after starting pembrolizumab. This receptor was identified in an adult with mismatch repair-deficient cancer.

The CDR3 reads CASIPPNTGELFF. The CDR3 DNA reads TGCGCCAGCATCCCCCCGAACACCGGGGAGCTGTTTTTT. V usage is TRBV5-1 and J usage is TRBJ2-2; D call uncertain. V shed 6 bases and J shed 0 bases, with 6 bases lying between them. Germline V gives CDR1 SGHRS, CDR2 YFSETQ. CDR3 length: 13 residues.